The 32 T cell receptor beta chains presented below share a single source sample, sequenced in a study of blood T cell repertoires in COVID-19. TCRdb's table, derived via immunoSEQ multiplex PCR, lists solely in-frame clones and lacks some. The sample consists of more than 200,000 clones, around four fifths of them appearing once. Material: peripheral blood. The receptors come from a woman aged 80 or over with COVID-19, enrolled during active disease.

The genes are TRBV6-2 or TRBV6-3 and TRBJ2-1, with 7 bases lining up with TRBD2. V was pared by 2 bases and J by 9 bases, with 13 bases of the junction left unmatched. The CDR3 is 16 amino acids. CDR1 and CDR2 from the germline V gene are MNHEY and SVGEGT. This CDR3 reads CASSYVLAGPRGEQFF. CDR3 sequence (DNA): TGTGCCAGCAGTTACGTCTTAGCGGGCCCCCGGGGTGAGCAGTTCTTC.

The V and J genes are TRBV5-1 and TRBJ2-5; 13 nucleotides align to TRBD2. The CDR3 loop spans 16 amino acids. The trim removed 0 bases at V and 4 bases at J, leaving 3 bases unmatched. The germline V gene encodes CDR1 SGHRS and CDR2 YFSETQ. DNA of the CDR3: TGCGCCAGCAGCTTGGGACTAGCGGGGGGTGGAGAGACCCAGTACTTC. This sequence encodes CASSLGLAGGGETQYF. Variable domain in full (rest from reference TRBV5-1 and TRBJ2-5): KAGVTQTPRYLIKTRGQQVTLSCSPISGHRSVSWYQQTPGQGLQFLFEYFSETQRNKGNFPGRFSGRQFSNSRSEMNVSTLELGDSALYLCASSLGLAGGGETQYFGPGTRLLVL.

This chain links TRBV28 with TRBJ2-7; perhaps TRBD1 as D (6 bases). The germline V gene encodes CDR1 MDHEN and CDR2 SYDVKM. The CDR3 sequence is 13 residues long. Trimming shortened V by 6 bases and J by 3 bases, and 12 bases separated the two germline ends. The CDR3, as DNA: TGTGCCAGCAGCAACGGACAGAGCTACGAGCAGTACTTC. This translates into CASSNGQSYEQYF.

This clone was seen only once. V usage is TRBV6-5 and J usage is TRBJ1-5; D gene uncertain. The CDR3 loop spans 14 amino acids. The germline V and J ends were trimmed by 5 bases and 0 bases, with 8 bases remaining between them. CDR1 and CDR2 from the germline V gene are MNHEY and SVGAGI. CDR3 amino acids: CASSPEHSNQPQHF. In DNA, the CDR3 is TGTGCCAGCAGTCCAGAACATAGCAATCAGCCCCAGCATTTT.

V gene TRBV19 combines with J gene TRBJ1-3, with 7 nucleotides matching TRBD1. The trim removed 7 bases at V and 0 bases at J, leaving 6 bases unmatched. Germline V gene sequence: CDR1 LNHDA, CDR2 SQIVND (reference sequence). This CDR3 has 15 residues. Here the CDR3 DNA reads TGTGCCAGTACCTGGGACAGTTCCTCTGGAAACACCATATATTTT. It codes for CASTWDSSSGNTIYF.

The chain couples TRBV28 to TRBJ1-1, with a tentative D call TRBD1 (6 bases). This CDR3 contains 12 residues. From germline, CDR1 is MDHEN and CDR2 SYDVKM. V was cut by 3 bases and J by 10 bases, with 12 bases left in between. DNA for the CDR3: TGTGCCAGCAGTTTGGGCAGGGGATTAGCTTTCTTT. It translates to CASSLGRGLAFF.

The V and J genes are TRBV5-1 and TRBJ2-1; 10 bases are shared with TRBD1. This CDR3 has 15 amino acids. Germline CDR1 reads SGHRS; CDR2 reads YFSETQ. The V segment lost 0 bases and the J segment 6 bases; nucleotides outside the gene matches: 3. The CDR3 here is CASSLAGQGTNEQFF. The CDR3 DNA reads TGCGCCAGCAGCTTGGCGGGACAGGGGACCAATGAGCAGTTCTTC.

The chain links TRBV30 to TRBJ1-1, with 7 nucleotides matching TRBD1. The V and J ends lost 5 bases and 2 bases, in that order; junction bases with no gene match: 5. The CDR3 is 13 amino acids. CDR1 is GTSNPN and CDR2 is SVGIG in the germline V gene (reference sequence). CDR3 protein: CAWSRGDNTEAFF. The CDR3 DNA is TGTGCCTGGTCCAGGGGGGACAACACTGAAGCTTTCTTT.

Only a few counts were recorded for this clone. The chain links TRBV28 to TRBJ1-4; TRBD1 matches 7 bases. The germline V gene has CDR1 MDHEN and CDR2 SYDVKM. With 6 bases clipped from V and 4 bases from J, the junction kept 8 bases outside the gene matches. CDR3 length: 15 amino acids. The CDR3 coding sequence is TGTGCCAGCAGCACCAGACAGGGAGATAATGAAAAACTGTTTTTT. This codes for CASSTRQGDNEKLFF.

This chain uses TRBV3-1 (or the pseudogene TRBV3-2) with TRBJ2-7, with 7 bases that match TRBD2. After removal of 2 bases from V and 8 bases from J, the junction contained 15 bases not matched to a gene. The CDR3 totals 16 residues. Germline V CDR1 and CDR2: LGHDT, YNNKEL (reference sequence). The CDR3 spells CASSQFQSGDFLKQYF. The CDR3 DNA is TGTGCCAGCAGCCAATTCCAGAGCGGGGACTTTCTAAAGCAGTACTTC.

The genes are TRBV5-1 and TRBJ2-5; TRBD2 matches at 10 bases. V lost 0 bases, J lost 7 bases, and 6 bases stayed unmatched. This CDR3 has 15 amino acids. Per the germline V gene, CDR1 is SGHRS and CDR2 is YFSETQ. This CDR3 reads CASSLEAGGPGTQYF. CDR3 in DNA: TGCGCCAGCAGCTTGGAAGCGGGGGGGCCGGGGACCCAGTACTTC. Supplemented by reference TRBV5-1 and TRBJ2-5, the full variable domain reads KAGVTQTPRYLIKTRGQQVTLSCSPISGHRSVSWYQQTPGQGLQFLFEYFSETQRNKGNFPGRFSGRQFSNSRSEMNVSTLELGDSALYLCASSLEAGGPGTQYFGPGTRLLVL.

V usage is TRBV5-5 and J usage is TRBJ1-6, with D tentatively TRBD1 (6 bases). Germline assignment: CDR1 SGHKS and CDR2 YYEKEE (reference sequence). CDR3 length equals 14 residues. The germline V and J ends were trimmed by 3 bases and 7 bases, with 11 bases remaining between them. The CDR3 reads CASSSGRGNSPLHF. CDR3 DNA: TGTGCCAGCAGCTCCGGCAGGGGCAATTCACCCCTCCACTTT.

This clone was found once. This chain connects TRBV7-9 to TRBJ2-1; 8 bases match TRBD1. The CDR3 has 17 amino acids. Trimming at V came to 5 bases and at J to 4 bases, leaving 13 bases not matched to a gene. The germline gives CDR1 SEHNR, CDR2 FQNEAQ (reference sequence). The CDR3 DNA reads as TGTGCCAGCAGCCCGACCTCCGTTGGACAGGGATACAATGAGCAGTTCTTC. This sequence encodes CASSPTSVGQGYNEQFF.

The chain has TRBV19 and TRBJ2-6, with 7 nucleotides matching TRBD1. The junction had 7 bases not matched to a gene; V was cut back by 7 bases and J by 4 bases. Germline V gives CDR1 LNHDA, CDR2 SQIVND (reference sequence). The CDR3 covers 15 residues. Here the CDR3 DNA reads TGTGCCAGTACCAAACAGGGGTCCGGGGCCAACGTCCTGACTTTC. Translation gives CASTKQGSGANVLTF.

The table lists this clone with a count of one. This chain links TRBV21-1 with TRBJ2-1; TRBD1 is taken as the D call from the table, unchecked against the DNA. TRBV21-1 is noted as a pseudogene. CDR3 length: 15 residues. The CDR3 nucleotides read TGTGCCAGCAGCAAAGGGGTAGACAGCTACCATGAGCAGTTCTTC. Encoded protein: CASSKGVDSYHEQFF.

The V gene is TRBV3-1 (or the pseudogene TRBV3-2), the J gene TRBJ2-3; maybe TRBD2 (5 bases). The CDR3 is 13 residues long. Trimming cost V 1 base and J 11 bases, with 13 bases left between them. In germline, CDR1 is LGHDT, CDR2 YNNKEL (reference sequence). CDR3 nucleotide sequence: TGTGCCAGCAGCCAAGTGGGCAGGACTTTGCAGTATTTT. This gives the protein CASSQVGRTLQYF.

This clone was counted a single time. The chain has TRBV7-9 and TRBJ1-4; 9 bases are a match to TRBD1. The CDR3 consists of 17 residues. With V trimmed by 4 bases and J by 8 bases, 14 bases remained unmatched. Germline CDR1 SEHNR, CDR2 FQNEAQ (reference sequence). CDR3 amino acids: CASSSDRGSASAEKLFF. The CDR3 DNA reads TGTGCCAGCAGCTCAGACAGGGGGAGCGCATCGGCCGAAAAACTGTTTTTT.

On this clone itself: Germline and junction disagree at one end, which may indicate a read error. V gene TRBV7-7 combines with J gene TRBJ2-1; 9 positions agree with TRBD2. This CDR3 region has 15 residues. Germline V CDR1 and CDR2: SSHAT, FNYEAQ (reference sequence). The CDR3 region is CASSFSGGSYNEQFF. As DNA, the CDR3 is TGTGCTAGCAGCTTTAGCGGGGGCTCCTACAATGAGCAGTTCTTC.

In its sample, this clone was seen a few times. Here the CDR3 DNA reads TGTGCCAGCTCACCGGGACAGGGTTTGTTGAACACTGAAGCTTTCTTT. Its protein is CASSPGQGLLNTEAFF. This chain joins TRBV18 and TRBJ1-1; the match to TRBD1 covers 9 bases. V gave up 3 bases and J gave up 0 bases; unmatched junction bases: 5. Looked up from germline, CDR1 is KGHSH and CDR2 is LQKENI. The CDR3 has 16 amino acids.

CDR3 coding DNA: TGTGCCAGCAGCGTATACGGGATCGGGGAGCTGTTTTTT. Protein product: CASSVYGIGELFF. J is TRBJ2-2 and V is TRBV9, with D possibly being TRBD2 (5 bases). The germline V gene has CDR1 SGDLS and CDR2 YYNGEE. CDR3 length equals 13 residues. Trimming pared 1 base from V and 7 bases from J, leaving 8 bases between.

This chain links TRBV5-1 with TRBJ1-4; 9 nucleotides align to TRBD1. Germline lookup yields CDR1 SGHRS and CDR2 YFSETQ. CDR3 length equals 16 residues. V gave up 2 bases and J gave up 4 bases; unmatched junction bases: 6. CDR3 sequence reads: CASSFRTGDLNEKLFF. For the CDR3, the DNA is TGCGCCAGCAGCTTCCGGACAGGGGACCTTAATGAAAAACTGTTTTTT.

This clone was recorded only once. The genes are TRBV19 and TRBJ1-6; D gene ambiguous. V was clipped by 7 bases and J by 6 bases, with 22 bases between them. CDR1 LNHDA and CDR2 SQIVND come from the germline V gene (reference sequence). This CDR3 region has 17 residues. The CDR3 here is CASTHRAGTAGNSPLHF. Here the CDR3 DNA reads TGTGCCAGTACCCATAGGGCAGGAACCGCGGGTAATTCACCCCTCCACTTT.

The CDR3: CATSDSQRGADTQYF. In DNA form, the CDR3 reads TGTGCCACCAGTGATTCCCAAAGGGGTGCAGATACGCAGTATTTT. The rearrangement links TRBV24-1 to TRBJ2-3; D might be TRBD1 (5 bases). Germline V lookup: CDR1 KGHDR, CDR2 SFDVKD. The V gene lost 2 bases and the J gene lost 4 bases, with 12 bases spanning the gap. The CDR3 is 15 amino acids.

The CDR3 DNA follows: TGTGCCAGTAGTGGAGGGGTGGAGACTAACTATGGCTACACCTTC. Translated, it gives CASSGGVETNYGYTF. The genes are TRBV19 and TRBJ1-2; maybe TRBD1 (5 bases). The germline gives CDR1 LNHDA, CDR2 SQIVND (reference sequence). This CDR3 contains 15 residues. Trimming took off 5 bases at V and 0 bases at J, with 13 bases between the two ends.

V is TRBV5-1 and J is TRBJ2-3; D gene ambiguous. With 7 bases removed from V and 0 bases from J, the gap between germline ends came to 15 bases. This CDR3 contains 15 residues. The germline V gene has CDR1 SGHRS and CDR2 YFSETQ. The CDR3 coding sequence is TGCGCCAGCGCCGGCGGCTCTGTGAGCACAGATACGCAGTATTTT. It codes for CASAGGSVSTDTQYF.

The genes are TRBV5-4 and TRBJ2-5; 12 bases are a match to TRBD2. In germline, CDR1 is SGHNT, CDR2 YYREEE (reference sequence). V gave up 4 bases and J gave up 5 bases; unmatched junction bases: 6. The CDR3 consists of 15 residues. The CDR3 region is CASSPRTSGIETQYF. Written as DNA, the CDR3 is TGTGCCAGCAGCCCCCGGACTAGCGGGATCGAGACCCAGTACTTC.

The genes are TRBV2 and TRBJ2-1; 8 nucleotides line up with TRBD2. Germline lookup yields CDR1 SNHLY and CDR2 FYNNEI. The CDR3 contains 19 residues. Losses at the gene ends were 0 bases for V and 1 base for J; bases not matched to a gene: 11. CDR3 in DNA: TGTGCCAGCAGTGAAGCGCCCCTATCGAGCGGGGGTTCCTACAATGAGCAGTTCTTC. It specifies CASSEAPLSSGGSYNEQFF.

This sequence joins TRBV2 and TRBJ2-5, with 9 bases fitting TRBD1. Germline V gives CDR1 SNHLY, CDR2 FYNNEI. The V and J ends lost 7 bases and 6 bases, in that order; junction bases with no gene match: 9. This CDR3 region has 14 residues. For the CDR3, the DNA is TGTGCCAGCACTACGGACAGGGGCGAAAAGACCCAGTACTTC. Its translation is CASTTDRGEKTQYF.

The rearrangement uses TRBV5-1 and TRBJ2-1, with TRBD1 as a possible D gene (6 bases). The CDR3 has 15 residues. The germline V gene encodes CDR1 SGHRS and CDR2 YFSETQ. V gave up 4 bases and J gave up 4 bases, with 15 bases separating them. The CDR3: CASSQVGDIYNEQFF. The DNA of the CDR3 is TGCGCCAGCAGCCAGGTAGGGGACATTTACAATGAGCAGTTCTTC.

The rearrangement joins TRBV5-1 to TRBJ1-5, with D possibly matching TRBD1 (5 bases). CDR1 SGHRS and CDR2 YFSETQ come from the germline V gene. The CDR3 length is 15 residues. V was trimmed by 4 bases and J by 1 base, leaving 12 bases between them. CDR3 region: CASSPGGVSNQPQHF. The DNA of the CDR3 is TGCGCCAGCAGCCCGGGGGGGGTGAGCAATCAGCCCCAGCATTTT.

The rearrangement links TRBV7-2 to TRBJ2-2; 9 bases fit TRBD2. The junction had 9 bases not matched to a gene; V was cut back by 5 bases and J by 2 bases. Germline V gene lookup returns CDR1 SGHTA and CDR2 FQGNSA. The CDR3 contains 17 residues. The CDR3 region is CASSTAGLAVNTGELFF. The CDR3 DNA reads TGTGCCAGCAGCACCGCGGGACTAGCCGTTAACACCGGGGAGCTGTTTTTT.

The chain recombines TRBV5-1 with TRBJ1-1; a weak D match, TRBD1 (5 bases). This CDR3 has 14 residues. Between the trimmed V and J ends, which lost 4 bases and 2 bases, there was a span of 12 bases. Germline CDR1 is SGHRS and CDR2 is YFSETQ. This CDR3 reads CASSPMTVNTEAFF. In DNA, the CDR3 is TGCGCCAGCAGCCCGATGACAGTCAACACTGAAGCTTTCTTT.